This record covers a single T cell receptor beta chain. The data were taken from a study of T-cell reconstitution after alpha-beta-depleted transplantation in children. CDR3 length: 14 residues. Germline V gives CDR1 DFQATT, CDR2 SNEGSKA (reference sequence). Trimming took off 1 base at V and 0 bases at J, with 9 bases between the two ends. The TCRbeta library incorporated unique molecular identifiers. One entry per CDR3 protein results from TCRdb running MiXCR on the PCR reads. Counted here are about 1,000,000 distinct CDR3 sequences, roughly 29% occurring once; the ten biggest clones make up about 28%.

This sample comprised PBMCs, mostly from graft donor cells, obtained 360 days after TCRalphabeta/CD19-depleted stem cell transplant. The TCR was taken from a boy under two years old who had a stem cell transplant for SCID, so the T cells may come from the graft donor. The chain links TRBV20-1 to TRBJ1-1; D unclear. The CDR3 sequence is CSARGRWMNTEAFF. The DNA for the CDR3 is TGCAGTGCTAGAGGGAGGTGGATGAACACTGAAGCTTTCTTT.